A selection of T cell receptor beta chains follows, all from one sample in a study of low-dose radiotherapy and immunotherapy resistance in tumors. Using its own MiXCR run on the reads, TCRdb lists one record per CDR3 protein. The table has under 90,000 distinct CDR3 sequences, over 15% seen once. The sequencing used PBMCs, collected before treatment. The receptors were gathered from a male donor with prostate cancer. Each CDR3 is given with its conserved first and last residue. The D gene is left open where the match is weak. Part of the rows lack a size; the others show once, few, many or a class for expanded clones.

CDR3 DNA: TGCGCCAGCAGCTTCTCGGGGGGGCGGCACACAGATACGCAGTATTTT; CDR3 protein: CASSFSGGRHTDTQYF; D gene: TRBD2; CDR3 length: 16; clone size: many; V gene: TRBV5-1; J gene: TRBJ2-3
CDR3 DNA: TGCAGTGCTAGAGACGCGGGGTTAGGAAACACCATATATTTT; CDR3 protein: CSARDAGLGNTIYF; D gene: -; CDR3 length: 14; clone size: many; V gene: TRBV20-1; J gene: TRBJ1-3
CDR3 DNA: TGTGCCAGCAGACTGACTAGTCCCGGGGAGCTGTTTTTT; CDR3 protein: CASRLTSPGELFF; D gene: -; CDR3 length: 13; clone size: many; V gene: TRBV2; J gene: TRBJ2-2
CDR3 DNA: TGTGCCAGTAGTTCTCAGGGGGGCAGTGGGACCCAGTACTTC; CDR3 protein: CASSSQGGSGTQYF; D gene: -; CDR3 length: 14; clone size: -; V gene: TRBV19; J gene: TRBJ2-5
CDR3 DNA: TGTGCCAGCAGCTCCCGGACTGGAGAGGAGCAGTACTTC; CDR3 protein: CASSSRTGEEQYF; D gene: -; CDR3 length: 13; clone size: few; V gene: TRBV13; J gene: TRBJ2-7
CDR3 DNA: TGTGCCAGCAGCCAAGGTGGGCAGACCCAGTACTTC; CDR3 protein: CASSQGGQTQYF; D gene: -; CDR3 length: 12; clone size: -; V gene: TRBV14; J gene: TRBJ2-5
CDR3 DNA: TGTGCCAGCAGCCAAGAGGGGACTAGCGGGGCGGATACGCAGTATTTT; CDR3 protein: CASSQEGTSGADTQYF; D gene: TRBD2; CDR3 length: 16; clone size: many; V gene: TRBV4-2; J gene: TRBJ2-3
CDR3 DNA: TGTGCCAGCAGCCACCCAGGGGGCAGTGAGCAGTTCTTC; CDR3 protein: CASSHPGGSEQFF; D gene: TRBD1; CDR3 length: 13; clone size: many; V gene: TRBV9; J gene: TRBJ2-1
CDR3 DNA: TGTGCCAGCAGCAGTCAGGGTTACCGGGGCACCGGGGAGCTGTTTTTT; CDR3 protein: CASSSQGYRGTGELFF; D gene: -; CDR3 length: 16; clone size: -; V gene: TRBV7-6; J gene: TRBJ2-2
CDR3 DNA: TGTGCCAGCAGCTTAGAGTCGTACACAGATACGCAGTATTTT; CDR3 protein: CASSLESYTDTQYF; D gene: -; CDR3 length: 14; clone size: many; V gene: TRBV11-2; J gene: TRBJ2-3
CDR3 DNA: TGTGCCAGCTCAATGGGCCCCTCTGGAAACACCATATATTTT; CDR3 protein: CASSMGPSGNTIYF; D gene: -; CDR3 length: 14; clone size: many; V gene: TRBV19; J gene: TRBJ1-3
CDR3 DNA: TGTGCCAGCTCACCAAGGACAGGGCCGGGCACTGAAGCTTTCTTT; CDR3 protein: CASSPRTGPGTEAFF; D gene: TRBD1; CDR3 length: 15; clone size: many; V gene: TRBV18; J gene: TRBJ1-1
CDR3 DNA: TGTGCCAGCGCAACGCGAGTGGACACCACAGATACGCAGTATTTT; CDR3 protein: CASATRVDTTDTQYF; D gene: -; CDR3 length: 15; clone size: many; V gene: TRBV27; J gene: TRBJ2-3
CDR3 DNA: TGTGCCAGCAGCTCCATGACAGGGAGGGAGACCCAGTACTTC; CDR3 protein: CASSSMTGRETQYF; D gene: -; CDR3 length: 14; clone size: many; V gene: TRBV7-6; J gene: TRBJ2-5
CDR3 DNA: TGTGCCACCAGTGGGACAGGGTCAGATACGCAGTATTTT; CDR3 protein: CATSGTGSDTQYF; D gene: TRBD1; CDR3 length: 13; clone size: many; V gene: TRBV24-1; J gene: TRBJ2-3
CDR3 DNA: TGTGCCAGCAGTCCACCGGGATACACCTACGAGCAGTACTTC; CDR3 protein: CASSPPGYTYEQYF; D gene: -; CDR3 length: 14; clone size: -; V gene: TRBV2; J gene: TRBJ2-7
CDR3 DNA: TGTGCCAGCAGCTCAAGCGGGGGGGTAGAGACCCAGTACTTC; CDR3 protein: CASSSSGGVETQYF; D gene: TRBD2; CDR3 length: 14; clone size: many; V gene: TRBV11-2; J gene: TRBJ2-5
CDR3 DNA: TGCAGTGCCACCCCGTATACTAACACTGAAGCTTTCTTT; CDR3 protein: CSATPYTNTEAFF; D gene: -; CDR3 length: 13; clone size: many; V gene: TRBV20-1; J gene: TRBJ1-1
CDR3 DNA: TGCAGTGCTGCGGGGGGGTATAGCCAAGAGACCCAGTACTTC; CDR3 protein: CSAAGGYSQETQYF; D gene: TRBD2; CDR3 length: 14; clone size: many; V gene: TRBV20-1; J gene: TRBJ2-5
CDR3 DNA: TGCGCCAGCAGCTTAACGGGGGGGAACACAGATACGCAGTATTTT; CDR3 protein: CASSLTGGNTDTQYF; D gene: TRBD2; CDR3 length: 15; clone size: many; V gene: TRBV5-1; J gene: TRBJ2-3
CDR3 DNA: TGTGCCAGCAGCTCCAGACTAGCGGGTGAGACCCAGTACTTC; CDR3 protein: CASSSRLAGETQYF; D gene: TRBD2; CDR3 length: 14; clone size: many; V gene: TRBV5-4; J gene: TRBJ2-5
CDR3 DNA: TGTGCCAGCAGCATTGCGCTCCTGGGGGGTACGCAGTATTTT; CDR3 protein: CASSIALLGGTQYF; D gene: -; CDR3 length: 14; clone size: many; V gene: TRBV7-8; J gene: TRBJ2-3
CDR3 DNA: TGTGCCAGCAGTGCGGGGACAGCCAGGGAGCAGTTCTTC; CDR3 protein: CASSAGTAREQFF; D gene: -; CDR3 length: 13; clone size: many; V gene: TRBV27; J gene: TRBJ2-1
CDR3 DNA: TGTGCCAGTACGCGGTCAGGACAAGAGACCCAGTACTTC; CDR3 protein: CASTRSGQETQYF; D gene: -; CDR3 length: 13; clone size: many; V gene: TRBV19; J gene: TRBJ2-5
CDR3 DNA: TGTGCCAGCAGGGGGGCAGGGTTTTCCTCCTACGAGCAGTACTTC; CDR3 protein: CASRGAGFSSYEQYF; D gene: -; CDR3 length: 15; clone size: many; V gene: TRBV6-2/TRBV6-3; J gene: TRBJ2-7
CDR3 DNA: TGCAGTGCTAGAGATGGGGGTGGGGGGGGGCGGAATACGCAGTATTTT; CDR3 protein: CSARDGGGGGRNTQYF; D gene: -; CDR3 length: 16; clone size: few; V gene: TRBV20-1; J gene: TRBJ2-3
CDR3 DNA: TGCGCCAGCAGTTACGATTGGGAGCAGTTCTTC; CDR3 protein: CASSYDWEQFF; D gene: -; CDR3 length: 11; clone size: many; V gene: TRBV4-1; J gene: TRBJ2-1
CDR3 DNA: TGTGCCAGCACCCGGGATGGGGTTAATATCTGGAGCACTGAAGCTTTCTTT; CDR3 protein: CASTRDGVNIWSTEAFF; D gene: -; CDR3 length: 17; clone size: many; V gene: TRBV6-2/TRBV6-3; J gene: TRBJ1-1
CDR3 DNA: TGTGCCAGCGGCGGGGCCGGGGGGCCAAATTCCTCAGATACGCAGTATTTT; CDR3 protein: CASGGAGGPNSSDTQYF; D gene: -; CDR3 length: 17; clone size: many; V gene: TRBV12-3/TRBV12-4; J gene: TRBJ2-3
CDR3 DNA: TGTGCCAGCTCACCACCAATATCGGGACAGGGGAAGAACATTCAGTACTTC; CDR3 protein: CASSPPISGQGKNIQYF; D gene: TRBD1; CDR3 length: 17; clone size: many; V gene: TRBV18; J gene: TRBJ2-4
CDR3 DNA: TGTGCTTCCCAGGGACAAGAGACCCAGTACTTC; CDR3 protein: CASQGQETQYF; D gene: -; CDR3 length: 11; clone size: many; V gene: TRBV3-1; J gene: TRBJ2-5
CDR3 DNA: TGCAGTGCTAGCGCCCTCGGACAGGGTGAGGGGGATGAAAAACTGTTTTTT; CDR3 protein: CSASALGQGEGDEKLFF; D gene: TRBD1; CDR3 length: 17; clone size: many; V gene: TRBV20-1; J gene: TRBJ1-4
CDR3 DNA: TGCGCCAGCAGCTTGGGTACAACGACCGGGGAGACCCAGTACTTC; CDR3 protein: CASSLGTTTGETQYF; D gene: -; CDR3 length: 15; clone size: many; V gene: TRBV5-1; J gene: TRBJ2-5
CDR3 DNA: TGCAGCGTACGCGGGACCGCGGTTGCCACCGGGGAGCTGTTTTTT; CDR3 protein: CSVRGTAVATGELFF; D gene: -; CDR3 length: 15; clone size: many; V gene: TRBV29-1; J gene: TRBJ2-2
CDR3 DNA: TGTGCCAGCAGCCAAGAACGGGGGGCCTACGAGCAGTACTTC; CDR3 protein: CASSQERGAYEQYF; D gene: TRBD2; CDR3 length: 14; clone size: -; V gene: TRBV3-1; J gene: TRBJ2-7
CDR3 DNA: TGTGCCACCAGTGATAATATGCCAGGGGATGGAATCTACGAGCAGTACTTC; CDR3 protein: CATSDNMPGDGIYEQYF; D gene: -; CDR3 length: 17; clone size: -; V gene: TRBV24-1; J gene: TRBJ2-7
CDR3 DNA: TGTGCCAGTAGGCCGGGACAGGGTAAAGGCTACACCTTC; CDR3 protein: CASRPGQGKGYTF; D gene: TRBD1; CDR3 length: 13; clone size: many; V gene: TRBV19; J gene: TRBJ1-2
CDR3 DNA: TGCAGCGTTCTCGACAGGACGAACACCGGGGAGCTGTTTTTT; CDR3 protein: CSVLDRTNTGELFF; D gene: -; CDR3 length: 14; clone size: many; V gene: TRBV29-1; J gene: TRBJ2-2
CDR3 DNA: TGTGCCTGGAGTGTAGCGGGGGCAGATACGCAGTATTTT; CDR3 protein: CAWSVAGADTQYF; D gene: TRBD2; CDR3 length: 13; clone size: many; V gene: TRBV30; J gene: TRBJ2-3
CDR3 DNA: TGTGCCAGCAGTTTCCCTAGCGGGGTGGGGACCGGGGAGCTGTTTTTT; CDR3 protein: CASSFPSGVGTGELFF; D gene: TRBD2; CDR3 length: 16; clone size: many; V gene: TRBV12-3/TRBV12-4; J gene: TRBJ2-2
CDR3 DNA: TGTGCCAGTAGGCTGGGGAGGCAAGAGACCCAGTACTTC; CDR3 protein: CASRLGRQETQYF; D gene: -; CDR3 length: 13; clone size: many; V gene: TRBV19; J gene: TRBJ2-5
CDR3 DNA: TGTGCCAGTAGTATCGCAGGCTTCTATGGCTACACCTTC; CDR3 protein: CASSIAGFYGYTF; D gene: -; CDR3 length: 13; clone size: -; V gene: TRBV19; J gene: TRBJ1-2
CDR3 DNA: TGTGCCAGCAGCCCCGAGGTGGGACGGGGGCGTGAGCAGTACTTC; CDR3 protein: CASSPEVGRGREQYF; D gene: -; CDR3 length: 15; clone size: many; V gene: TRBV7-6; J gene: TRBJ2-7
CDR3 DNA: TGCAGTGCTAGTGGGGGAAACACCATATATTTT; CDR3 protein: CSASGGNTIYF; D gene: -; CDR3 length: 11; clone size: -; V gene: TRBV20-1; J gene: TRBJ1-3
CDR3 DNA: TGCAGCGTTGGGGTCGGACAGGGGAAAGATACGCAGTATTTT; CDR3 protein: CSVGVGQGKDTQYF; D gene: TRBD1; CDR3 length: 14; clone size: many; V gene: TRBV29-1; J gene: TRBJ2-3
CDR3 DNA: TGTGCCAGCAGCTTAGGGTCGTCTGGAAACACCATATATTTT; CDR3 protein: CASSLGSSGNTIYF; D gene: -; CDR3 length: 14; clone size: many; V gene: TRBV5-8; J gene: TRBJ1-3
CDR3 DNA: TGCAGTGCTCCCGGACTAGCGGTAGATGGTAGCACAGATACGCAGTATTTT; CDR3 protein: CSAPGLAVDGSTDTQYF; D gene: TRBD2; CDR3 length: 17; clone size: -; V gene: TRBV20-1; J gene: TRBJ2-3
CDR3 DNA: TGTGCCACCAGTGATTCGCGGGGGGAGACCCAGTACTTC; CDR3 protein: CATSDSRGETQYF; D gene: TRBD2; CDR3 length: 13; clone size: many; V gene: TRBV24-1; J gene: TRBJ2-5
CDR3 DNA: TGTGCCAGCGGCGGACTAGCCGATTATCAAGAGACCCAGTACTTC; CDR3 protein: CASGGLADYQETQYF; D gene: TRBD2; CDR3 length: 15; clone size: many; V gene: TRBV5-4; J gene: TRBJ2-5
CDR3 DNA: TGCAGTGCTGCATCCCAGGCTAGCGGGTCGTACGAGCAGTACTTC; CDR3 protein: CSAASQASGSYEQYF; D gene: TRBD2; CDR3 length: 15; clone size: many; V gene: TRBV20-1; J gene: TRBJ2-7
CDR3 DNA: TGCAGCGTTGTAGGGCAGTACACTGAAGCTTTCTTT; CDR3 protein: CSVVGQYTEAFF; D gene: -; CDR3 length: 12; clone size: -; V gene: TRBV29-1; J gene: TRBJ1-1
CDR3 DNA: TGTGCCAGCAGTGAATTTAACCCGGGTGCCGGGACCGGGGAGCTGTTTTTT; CDR3 protein: CASSEFNPGAGTGELFF; D gene: -; CDR3 length: 17; clone size: many; V gene: TRBV25-1; J gene: TRBJ2-2